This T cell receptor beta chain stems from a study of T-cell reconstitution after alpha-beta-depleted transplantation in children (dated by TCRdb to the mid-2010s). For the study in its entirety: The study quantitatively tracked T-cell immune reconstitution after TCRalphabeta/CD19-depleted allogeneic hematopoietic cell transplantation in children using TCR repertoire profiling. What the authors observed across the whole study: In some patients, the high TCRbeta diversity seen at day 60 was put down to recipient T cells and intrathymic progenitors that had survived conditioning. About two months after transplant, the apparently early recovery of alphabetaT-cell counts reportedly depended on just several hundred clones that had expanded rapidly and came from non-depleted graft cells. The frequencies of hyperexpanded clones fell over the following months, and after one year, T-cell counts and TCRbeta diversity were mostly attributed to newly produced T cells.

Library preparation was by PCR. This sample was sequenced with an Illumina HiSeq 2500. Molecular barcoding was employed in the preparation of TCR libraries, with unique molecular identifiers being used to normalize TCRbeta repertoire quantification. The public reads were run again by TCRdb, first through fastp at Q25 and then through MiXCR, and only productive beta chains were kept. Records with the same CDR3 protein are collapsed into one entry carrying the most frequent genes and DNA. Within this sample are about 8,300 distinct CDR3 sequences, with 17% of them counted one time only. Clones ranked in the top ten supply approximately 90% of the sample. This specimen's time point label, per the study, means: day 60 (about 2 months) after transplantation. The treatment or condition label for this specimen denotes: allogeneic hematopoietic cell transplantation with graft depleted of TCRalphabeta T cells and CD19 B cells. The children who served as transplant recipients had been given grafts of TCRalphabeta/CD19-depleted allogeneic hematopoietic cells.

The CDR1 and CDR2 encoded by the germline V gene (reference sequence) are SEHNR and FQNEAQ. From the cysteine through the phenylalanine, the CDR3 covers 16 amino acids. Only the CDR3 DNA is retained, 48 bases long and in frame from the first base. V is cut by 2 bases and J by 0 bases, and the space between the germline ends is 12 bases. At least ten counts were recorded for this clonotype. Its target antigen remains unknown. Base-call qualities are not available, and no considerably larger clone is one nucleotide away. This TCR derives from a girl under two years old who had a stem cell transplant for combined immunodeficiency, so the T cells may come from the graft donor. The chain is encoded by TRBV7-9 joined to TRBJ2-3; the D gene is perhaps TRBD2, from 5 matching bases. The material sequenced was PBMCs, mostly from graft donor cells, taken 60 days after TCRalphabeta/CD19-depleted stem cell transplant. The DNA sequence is TGTGCCAGCAGCTTAACAAGGAGGACCAGCACAGATACGCAGTATTTT. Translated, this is CASSLTRRTSTDTQYF.